The following is a TCR beta chain sequence with its context. Sequencing was performed with immunoSEQ multiplex PCR; in TCRdb, only in-frame clones are kept and a portion is missing. The repertoire holds 88,000 or so clones, with around 86% as singletons. Looked up from germline, CDR1 is ENHRY and CDR2 is SYGVKD. The germline V and J ends were trimmed by 2 bases and 2 bases, with 10 bases remaining between them. The CDR3 consists of 14 residues. This entry belongs to a study of blood T cell repertoires in COVID-19. The TCR sequence derives from a man in his fifties or sixties with acute or convalescent COVID-19. The V gene is TRBV10-3, the J gene TRBJ2-7; TRBD1 might be the D (6 bases). Material: peripheral blood. CDR3 loop: CAISELPGAYEQYF. As DNA, the CDR3 is TGTGCCATCAGTGAGCTGCCAGGGGCCTACGAGCAGTACTTC.